These T cell receptor beta chains were read from a single sample in a study of PD-1 blockade in classical Hodgkin lymphoma. The table came from immunoSEQ multiplex PCR; TCRdb's copy has only in-frame clones and leaves some out. This table holds around 18,000 clones, roughly three quarters found once. Material: CD4+ T cells from blood, obtained before the fourth cycle of nivolumab. The receptors stem from a human donor with classical Hodgkin lymphoma. The conserved cysteine and the conserved F or W are not part of the CDR3 here. A D gene is named only where the DNA matches it firmly.

J gene: TRBJ1-5
D gene: .
V gene: TRBV5-5
CDR3 protein: ASSLYSNQPQH

J gene: TRBJ2-2
D gene: .
V gene: TRBV5-8
CDR3 protein: ASSPGDGVTGELF

J gene: TRBJ2-5
D gene: .
V gene: TRBV5-1
CDR3 protein: ASSPGRGQETQY

J gene: TRBJ1-4
D gene: .
V gene: TRBV27
CDR3 protein: ASSLQGGEKLF

J gene: TRBJ1-1
D gene: .
V gene: TRBV19
CDR3 protein: ASSYGGGGEAF

J gene: TRBJ1-3
D gene: .
V gene: TRBV2
CDR3 protein: ASSEFSAGNTIY

J gene: TRBJ2-2
D gene: .
V gene: TRBV28
CDR3 protein: ASGPMNTGELF

J gene: TRBJ1-2
D gene: .
V gene: TRBV14
CDR3 protein: ASSQIPISGYT

J gene: TRBJ2-2
D gene: .
V gene: TRBV30
CDR3 protein: AWTDRPGGELF

J gene: TRBJ2-2
D gene: TRBD2
V gene: TRBV5-1
CDR3 protein: ASTDRAGGGTGELF

J gene: TRBJ2-1
D gene: .
V gene: TRBV5-1
CDR3 protein: ASSSSATAYNEQF

J gene: TRBJ2-1
D gene: .
V gene: TRBV4-1
CDR3 protein: ASSQDSLSQVGNEQF

J gene: TRBJ1-1
D gene: .
V gene: TRBV5-4
CDR3 protein: ASSLQNTEAF

J gene: TRBJ1-2
D gene: .
V gene: TRBV5-6
CDR3 protein: ASSLDPRAFPT

J gene: TRBJ2-7
D gene: .
V gene: TRBV7-3
CDR3 protein: ASSLNSPGEQY

J gene: TRBJ2-7
D gene: .
V gene: TRBV5-1
CDR3 protein: ASSLYNFPTYEQY

J gene: TRBJ2-1
D gene: .
V gene: TRBV15
CDR3 protein: ATSRVRTGSGYNEQF

J gene: TRBJ2-5
D gene: .
V gene: TRBV5-1
CDR3 protein: ASSLAGIIRETQY

J gene: TRBJ2-1
D gene: .
V gene: TRBV18
CDR3 protein: ASSPPRTSFSYNEQF

J gene: TRBJ1-1
D gene: .
V gene: TRBV11-3
CDR3 protein: ASSPRGRNTEAF

J gene: TRBJ2-1
D gene: TRBD1
V gene: TRBV11-3
CDR3 protein: ASSSTGTGEFNEQF

J gene: TRBJ1-5
D gene: .
V gene: TRBV28
CDR3 protein: ASSLGWGSNQPQH

J gene: TRBJ1-3
D gene: .
V gene: TRBV18
CDR3 protein: ASSPSSGNTIY

J gene: TRBJ2-2
D gene: .
V gene: TRBV19
CDR3 protein: ASSIMAAGELF

J gene: TRBJ1-1
D gene: .
V gene: TRBV11-3
CDR3 protein: ASSLGTGPTTEAF

J gene: TRBJ1-2
D gene: TRBD1
V gene: TRBV7-3
CDR3 protein: ASSLTGQGNGYT

J gene: TRBJ2-1
D gene: TRBD2
V gene: TRBV4-3
CDR3 protein: ASSRTSGISNEQF

J gene: TRBJ1-4
D gene: .
V gene: TRBV2
CDR3 protein: ASSLNEKLF

J gene: TRBJ2-1
D gene: TRBD2
V gene: TRBV7-8
CDR3 protein: ASSLVPLAGAYNEQF

J gene: TRBJ2-1
D gene: .
V gene: TRBV5-8
CDR3 protein: ASSFYFRTAYNEQF

J gene: TRBJ2-3
D gene: .
V gene: TRBV7-8
CDR3 protein: ASSAKLYSSSTDTQY

J gene: TRBJ1-1
D gene: TRBD1
V gene: TRBV18
CDR3 protein: ASSLNRGGTEAF

J gene: TRBJ2-3
D gene: TRBD2
V gene: TRBV9
CDR3 protein: ASSVGGRATDTQY

J gene: TRBJ1-1
D gene: .
V gene: TRBV18
CDR3 protein: ASSPMTGTLNTEAF

J gene: TRBJ1-2
D gene: .
V gene: TRBV7-3
CDR3 protein: ASSLGGSYGYT

J gene: TRBJ1-2
D gene: .
V gene: TRBV2
CDR3 protein: ASTELDLNYGYT

J gene: TRBJ1-2
D gene: TRBD1
V gene: TRBV5-1
CDR3 protein: ASSFTGGEAYGYT

J gene: TRBJ2-7
D gene: TRBD2
V gene: TRBV4-2
CDR3 protein: ASSQGLAGSSYEQY

J gene: TRBJ2-7
D gene: .
V gene: TRBV7-2
CDR3 protein: ASSLVATSFYEQY

J gene: TRBJ2-7
D gene: .
V gene: TRBV29-1
CDR3 protein: SVEVSGEQY

J gene: TRBJ2-3
D gene: TRBD1
V gene: TRBV5-4
CDR3 protein: ASSLDRGTTDTQY